This T cell receptor (beta chain) was captured in a study of blood T cells in healthy people across ages. Study-wide results and caveats: Older age went with lower TCR beta diversity per million T cells, in a roughly linear way. Estimates drawn from one million T cells were deemed to understate diversity.

Primers used in a second PCR of about 7 to 12 cycles were a sample-barcoded 5' primer and a J-beta primer mix. A template-switch adaptor that had 12 random nucleotides put a tag on each cDNA molecule. Each CDR3 protein gets one entry after TCRdb re-called the 5' RACE reads with MiXCR. The sample has about 1.8 million distinct CDR3 sequences; 49% are singletons. The people who gave samples were healthy Caucasians from Russia, aged about 6 to 95. Turning to this clonotype: Antigen specificity is unknown.

The CDR3 has 11 amino acids. CDR1 is DFQATT and CDR2 is SNEGSKA in the germline V gene (reference sequence). This chain uses TRBV20-1 with TRBJ2-6; unclear D gene. The specimen was blood. The TCR sequence derives from a woman aged 40 to 50 in good health. The CDR3 nucleotides are TGCAGCGCTGCTGGGGCCAACGTCCTGACTTTC. As protein: CSAAGANVLTF.